The 11 T cell receptor beta chains given below trace back to one sample, sequenced in a study of T-cell reconstitution after alpha-beta-depleted transplantation in children. Unique molecular identifiers were incorporated into the prepared TCRbeta library. MiXCR was run by TCRdb on the PCR reads, yielding one entry per CDR3 protein. The table includes approximately 300,000 distinct CDR3 sequences, roughly 10% detected once. This material consisted of peripheral blood, taken 180 days after TCRalphabeta/CD19-depleted stem cell transplant. These receptors came from a male patient between 2 and 10 years old who had a stem cell transplant for chronic granulomatous disease, so the T cells may come from the graft donor.

This clonotype was seen ten or more times. The chain links TRBV7-8 to TRBJ2-1; 7 nucleotides line up with TRBD1. V was pared by 5 bases and J by 10 bases, with 8 bases of the junction left unmatched. The CDR3 spans 13 residues. Germline V CDR1 and CDR2: SGHVS, FQNEAQ. The CDR3, as DNA: TGTGCCAGCAGCCCTGGACAGGTCCTCGAGCAGTTCTTC. Translated, it gives CASSPGQVLEQFF.

At least ten counts were recorded for this clonotype. This sequence joins TRBV27 and TRBJ2-2; possibly TRBD1 for D (6 bases). The V gene's germline CDR1 is MNHEY and CDR2 SMNVEV (reference sequence). With 5 bases removed from V and 6 bases from J, the gap between germline ends came to 16 bases. This CDR3 is built from 15 residues. This CDR3 reads CASSNGGGASGELFF. The CDR3 DNA sequence: TGTGCCAGCAGTAATGGTGGGGGCGCCTCCGGGGAGCTGTTTTTT.

This rearrangement joins TRBV7-3 to TRBJ2-7; D is unclear. This CDR3 comprises 15 residues. The germline V gene has CDR1 SGHTA and CDR2 FQGTGA. The ends were cut back, 0 bases at V and 5 bases at J, with 14 bases in the middle. The CDR3 protein is CASSLTPQVPHEQYF. The CDR3 DNA reads TGTGCCAGCAGCTTAACGCCCCAGGTCCCCCACGAGCAGTACTTC.

There are many counts of this clonotype. The chain joins TRBV20-1 to TRBJ2-3; D is perhaps TRBD2 (7 bases). The length of the CDR3 is 13 residues. The V end lost 5 bases, the J end lost 5 bases, and 14 bases lay between the germline ends. CDR1 is DFQATT, CDR2 SNEGSKA, per germline (reference sequence). In nucleotides, the CDR3 is TGCAGTGCTCCCCGGGGGGCAAGAGATACGCAGTATTTT. It encodes CSAPRGARDTQYF.

There are many counts of this clonotype. The chain links TRBV29-1 to TRBJ2-7; D assignment may be TRBD1 or TRBD2 (5 bases each). The V gene's germline CDR1 is SQVTM and CDR2 ANQGSEA. There are 13 residues in the CDR3. With 7 bases removed from V and 2 bases from J, the gap between germline ends came to 15 bases. The CDR3 reads CSAGGRSTYEQYF. CDR3 DNA: TGCAGCGCTGGGGGACGGTCGACCTACGAGCAGTACTTC.

This clonotype was counted only a few times. The rearrangement uses TRBV18 and TRBJ2-1; D is uncertain. Trimming removed 0 bases from V and 8 bases from J, with 8 bases in between. The CDR3 has 13 amino acids. CDR1 KGHSH and CDR2 LQKENI come from the germline V gene. In DNA form, the CDR3 reads TGTGCCAGCTCACCACCATCAGCCCATGAGCAGTTCTTC. Protein: CASSPPSAHEQFF. The full variable domain, in which reference TRBV18 and TRBJ2-1 provide the parts outside the CDR3, is NAGVMQNPRHLVRRRGQEARLRCSPMKGHSHVYWYRQLPEEGLKFMVYLQKENIIDESGMPKERFSAEFPKEGPSILRIQQVVRGDSAAYFCASSPPSAHEQFFGPGTRLTVL.

This clonotype was seen ten or more times. This chain joins TRBV11-3 and TRBJ2-1; 8 positions match TRBD1. J gave up 1 base and V 4 bases, and 9 bases lay outside the gene matches. The CDR3 runs to 17 residues. CDR1 is SGHNT, CDR2 YENEEA, per germline. CDR3: CASSYGQGASSYNEQFF. CDR3 DNA sequence: TGTGCCAGCAGCTATGGTCAGGGGGCCAGTTCCTACAATGAGCAGTTCTTC.

This clonotype was found many times. The chain employs TRBV5-1 and TRBJ1-4; 10 bases are shared with TRBD1. V lost 4 bases and J lost 6; bases outside the gene matches: 3. The CDR3 totals 14 residues. Germline values: CDR1 SGHRS, CDR2 YFSETQ. The CDR3 sequence is CASSKTGGYEKLFF. The CDR3, as DNA: TGCGCCAGCAGCAAGACAGGGGGCTATGAAAAACTGTTTTTT.

This clonotype qualifies as medium-sized. V usage is TRBV29-1 and J usage is TRBJ1-1, with D hard to call. Deletions cut 5 bases from V and 8 bases from J, with 15 bases between. The CDR3 loop spans 12 amino acids. Germline-derived CDR1 and CDR2 are SQVTM and ANQGSEA. CDR3 region: CSVLPGPEEAFF. The CDR3 region has the DNA TGCAGCGTTCTTCCGGGCCCAGAAGAAGCTTTCTTT. Full variable domain (remainder filled in from reference TRBV29-1 and TRBJ1-1): SAVISQKPSRDICQRGTSLTIQCQVDSQVTMMFWYRQQPGQSLTLIATANQGSEATYESGFVIDKFPISRPNLTFSTLTVSNMSPEDSSIYLCSVLPGPEEAFFGQGTRLTVV.

The CDR3 is CAWSVLGVYEQYF. In nucleotides, the CDR3 is TGTGCCTGGAGTGTATTGGGAGTCTACGAGCAGTACTTC. This chain links TRBV30 with TRBJ2-7, with D perhaps TRBD2 (5 bases). The CDR3 is 13 residues long. V was pared by 0 bases and J by 3 bases, with 9 bases between. Germline loops: CDR1 GTSNPN, CDR2 SVGIG (reference sequence).

This clonotype was seen repeatedly, ten times or more. The V and J genes are TRBV6-6 and TRBJ2-3, with D perhaps TRBD1 or TRBD2 (5 bases each). The length of the CDR3 is 13 residues. Germline values: CDR1 MNHNY, CDR2 SVGAGI (reference sequence). Trimming took 5 bases from V and 5 from J, leaving 11 bases between them. CDR3 DNA sequence: TGTGCCAGCAGTACGGGGCGGCTAGATACGCAGTATTTT. This gives the protein CASSTGRLDTQYF.